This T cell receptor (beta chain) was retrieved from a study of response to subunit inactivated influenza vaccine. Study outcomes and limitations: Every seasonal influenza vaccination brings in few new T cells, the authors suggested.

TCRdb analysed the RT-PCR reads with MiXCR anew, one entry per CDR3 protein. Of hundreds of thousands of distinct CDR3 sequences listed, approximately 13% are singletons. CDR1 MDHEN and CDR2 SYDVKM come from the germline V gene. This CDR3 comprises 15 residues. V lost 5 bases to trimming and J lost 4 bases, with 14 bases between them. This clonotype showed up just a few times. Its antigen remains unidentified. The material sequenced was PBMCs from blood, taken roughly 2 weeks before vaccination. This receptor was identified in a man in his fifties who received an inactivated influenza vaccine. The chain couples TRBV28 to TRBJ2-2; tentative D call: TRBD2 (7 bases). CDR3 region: CASSGGGQATGELFF. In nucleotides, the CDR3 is TGTGCCAGCAGTGGGGGGGGACAAGCCACCGGGGAGCTGTTTTTT.